This is a list of T cell receptor beta chains from one sample in a study of blood T cells in healthy people across ages. TCRdb fed the 5' RACE reads into MiXCR, producing one record per CDR3 protein. Here the sample spans about 830,000 distinct CDR3 sequences, 55% to 75% being singletons. Sequenced material: blood. The receptors were gathered from a young man in good health. The CDR3 runs from the conserved cysteine through the conserved F or W. D genes are given only for firm matches. Clone size is given for some rows only: seen once, a few or many times, or a class if the clone is expanded.

v_gene	d_gene	abundance	j_gene	CDR3aa	CDR3nt
TRBV27	.	few	TRBJ2-1	CASGSPGHDNEQFF	TGTGCCAGCGGATCCCCGGGGCACGACAATGAGCAGTTCTTC
TRBV29-1	.	few	TRBJ2-3	CSVVEGLGTDTQYF	TGCAGCGTTGTGGAGGGGCTTGGCACAGATACGCAGTATTTT
TRBV25-1	.	.	TRBJ2-6	CASKATVSGANVLTF	TGTGCCAGCAAGGCGACAGTCTCTGGGGCCAACGTCCTGACTTTC
TRBV28	TRBD2	.	TRBJ2-5	CAGSSLAGEETQYF	TGTGCCGGCAGTTCCCTAGCGGGAGAAGAGACCCAGTACTTC
TRBV20-1	.	.	TRBJ2-7	CSATERGGGGGYEQYF	TGCAGTGCTACAGAGAGGGGGGGAGGGGGTGGCTACGAGCAGTACTTC
TRBV7-9	.	.	TRBJ1-4	CASSLLLGQGNEKLFF	TGTGCCAGCAGCTTATTGCTTGGCCAGGGGAATGAAAAACTGTTTTTT
TRBV25-1	TRBD2	.	TRBJ2-1	CASRAGTSGRGEQFF	TGTGCCAGCAGGGCCGGGACTAGCGGGAGAGGTGAGCAGTTCTTC
TRBV5-1	.	many	TRBJ2-5	CASSYQETQYF	TGTGCCAGCAGTTACCAAGAGACCCAGTACTTC
TRBV2	.	few	TRBJ2-1	CASTDSNEQFF	TGTGCCAGCACTGACAGCAATGAGCAGTTCTTC
TRBV15	.	few	TRBJ2-7	CATSRTLKALKGEQYF	TGTGCCACCAGCAGAACTTTGAAGGCGCTTAAGGGCGAGCAGTACTTC
TRBV2	TRBD2	.	TRBJ2-2	CATRYGSGRAFQVGELFF	TGTGCCACCCGTTATGGTAGCGGGAGGGCCTTTCAGGTCGGGGAGCTGTTTTTT
TRBV7-2	TRBD2	few	TRBJ2-7	CASSFAAGAPEQYF	TGTGCCAGCAGCTTCGCGGCGGGAGCTCCCGAGCAGTACTTC
TRBV5-1	TRBD2	.	TRBJ2-3	CASSSTLAGGTDTQYF	TGCGCCAGCAGCTCTACCTTAGCGGGGGGCACAGATACGCAGTATTTT
TRBV11-2	TRBD2	few	TRBJ2-5	CASSGSREGFETQYF	TGTGCCAGCAGCGGCTCGCGGGAGGGTTTTGAGACCCAGTACTTC
TRBV20-1	.	.	TRBJ1-2	CSAQMGDNYGYTF	TGCAGTGCTCAGATGGGAGATAACTATGGCTACACCTTC
TRBV6-4	TRBD2	.	TRBJ2-3	CASSPQRGVTDTQYF	TGTGCCAGCAGTCCCCAGCGGGGGGTGACAGATACGCAGTATTTT
TRBV2	TRBD1	.	TRBJ2-7	CASSVGTGAHEQYF	TGTGCCAGCAGTGTTGGGACAGGGGCCCACGAGCAGTACTTC
TRBV6-1	TRBD1	.	TRBJ1-5	CASSPNRGYQPQHF	TGTGCCAGCAGCCCAAACAGGGGATATCAGCCCCAGCATTTT
TRBV20-1	.	.	TRBJ1-5	CSATQGTNQPQHF	TGCAGTGCTACCCAGGGGACGAATCAGCCCCAGCATTTT